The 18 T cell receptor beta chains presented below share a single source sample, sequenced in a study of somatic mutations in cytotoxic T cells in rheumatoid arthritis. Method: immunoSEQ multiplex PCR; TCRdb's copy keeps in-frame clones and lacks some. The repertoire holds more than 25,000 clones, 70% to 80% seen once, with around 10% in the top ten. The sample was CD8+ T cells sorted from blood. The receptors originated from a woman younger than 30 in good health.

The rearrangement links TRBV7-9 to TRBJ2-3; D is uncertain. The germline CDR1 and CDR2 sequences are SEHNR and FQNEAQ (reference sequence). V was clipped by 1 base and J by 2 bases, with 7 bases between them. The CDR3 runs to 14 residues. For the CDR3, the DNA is TGTGCCAGCAGCTTAGGCGACAACACAGATACGCAGTATTTT. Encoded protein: CASSLGDNTDTQYF. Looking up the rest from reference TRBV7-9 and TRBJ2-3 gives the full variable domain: DTGVSQNPRHKITKRGQNVTFRCDPISEHNRLYWYRQTLGQGPEFLTYFQNEAQLEKSRLLSDRFSAERPKGSFSTLEIQRTEQGDSAMYLCASSLGDNTDTQYFGPGTRLTVL.

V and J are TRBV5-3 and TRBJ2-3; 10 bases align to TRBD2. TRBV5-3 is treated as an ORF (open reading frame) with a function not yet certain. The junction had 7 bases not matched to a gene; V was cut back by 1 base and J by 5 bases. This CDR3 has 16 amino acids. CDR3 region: CARSLYSGRALDTQYF. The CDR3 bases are TGTGCCAGAAGCTTGTACAGCGGGAGGGCCCTAGATACGCAGTATTTT.

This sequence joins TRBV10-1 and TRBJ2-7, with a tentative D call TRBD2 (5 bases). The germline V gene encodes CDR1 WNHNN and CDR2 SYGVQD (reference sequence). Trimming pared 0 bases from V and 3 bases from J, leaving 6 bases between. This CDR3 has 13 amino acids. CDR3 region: CASSESGDYEQYF. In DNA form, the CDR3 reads TGCGCCAGCAGTGAGTCCGGGGACTACGAGCAGTACTTC.

Here the CDR3 reads CASSESTAYGYTF. The DNA for the CDR3 is TGTGCCAGCAGCGAAAGTACAGCCTATGGCTACACCTTC. The V gene is TRBV2, the J gene TRBJ1-2, with unresolved D. The germline V gene encodes CDR1 SNHLY and CDR2 FYNNEI. There are 13 residues in the CDR3. Trimming stripped 6 bases from V and 4 bases from J, with 12 bases between. The full variable domain, completed using reference TRBV2 and TRBJ1-2, is EPEVTQTPSHQVTQMGQEVILRCVPISNHLYFYWYRQILGQKVEFLVSFYNNEISEKSEIFDDQFSVERPDGSNFTLKIRSTKLEDSAMYFCASSESTAYGYTFGSGTRLTVV.

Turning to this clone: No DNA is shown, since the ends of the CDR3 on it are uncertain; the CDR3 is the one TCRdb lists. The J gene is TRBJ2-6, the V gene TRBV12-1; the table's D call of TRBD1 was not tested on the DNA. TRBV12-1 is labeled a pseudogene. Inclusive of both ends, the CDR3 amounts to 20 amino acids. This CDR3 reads CASTSTQGQGVGPGANVLTF.

Written as DNA, the CDR3 is TGTGCCAGCACCACCCCCCGGGGTCCCCTCCACTTT. Translated: CASTTPRGPLHF. The chain is built from TRBV28 and TRBJ1-6; D gene ambiguous. Germline lookup yields CDR1 MDHEN and CDR2 SYDVKM. The length of the CDR3 is 12 residues. Trimming left V 7 bases short and J 13 bases short, with 14 bases between.

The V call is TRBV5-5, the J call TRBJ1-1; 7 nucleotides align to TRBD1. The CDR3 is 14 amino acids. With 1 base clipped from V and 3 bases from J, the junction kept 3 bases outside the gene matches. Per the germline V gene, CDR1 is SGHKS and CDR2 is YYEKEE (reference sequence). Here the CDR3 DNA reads TGTGCCAGCAGCTTGTGGGACAGCTACACTGAAGCTTTCTTT. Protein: CASSLWDSYTEAFF. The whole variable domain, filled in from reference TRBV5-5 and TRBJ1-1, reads DAGVTQSPTHLIKTRGQQVTLRCSPISGHKSVSWYQQVLGQGPQFIFQYYEKEERGRGNFPDRFSARQFPNYSSELNVNALLLGDSALYLCASSLWDSYTEAFFGQGTRLTVV.

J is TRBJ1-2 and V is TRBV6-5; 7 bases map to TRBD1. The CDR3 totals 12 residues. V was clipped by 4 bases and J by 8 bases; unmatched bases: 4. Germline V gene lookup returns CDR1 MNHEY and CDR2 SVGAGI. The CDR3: CASSWTGRGYTF. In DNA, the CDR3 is TGTGCCAGCAGTTGGACAGGACGGGGCTACACCTTC.

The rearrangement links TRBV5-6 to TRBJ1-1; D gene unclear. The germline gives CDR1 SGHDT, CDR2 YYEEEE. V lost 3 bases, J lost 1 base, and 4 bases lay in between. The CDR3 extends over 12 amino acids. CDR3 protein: CASSSGNTEAFF. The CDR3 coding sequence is TGTGCCAGCAGCTCGGGGAACACTGAAGCTTTCTTT. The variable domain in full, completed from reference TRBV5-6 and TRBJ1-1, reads DAGVTQSPTHLIKTRGQQVTLRCSPKSGHDTVSWYQQALGQGPQFIFQYYEEEERQRGNFPDRFSGHQFPNYSSELNVNALLLGDSALYLCASSSGNTEAFFGQGTRLTVV.

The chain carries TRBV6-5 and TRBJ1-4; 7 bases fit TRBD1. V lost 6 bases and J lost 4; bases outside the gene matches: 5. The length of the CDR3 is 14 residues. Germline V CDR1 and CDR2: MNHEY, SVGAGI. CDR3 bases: TGTGCCAGCAGCCGCGACAGGGATAATGAAAAACTGTTTTTT. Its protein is CASSRDRDNEKLFF.

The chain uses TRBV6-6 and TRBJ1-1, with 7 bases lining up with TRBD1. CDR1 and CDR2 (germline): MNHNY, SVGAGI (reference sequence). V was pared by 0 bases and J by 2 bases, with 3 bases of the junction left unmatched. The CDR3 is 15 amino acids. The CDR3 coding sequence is TGTGCCAGCAGTTACTCCGGGACAGTCAACACTGAAGCTTTCTTT. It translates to CASSYSGTVNTEAFF.

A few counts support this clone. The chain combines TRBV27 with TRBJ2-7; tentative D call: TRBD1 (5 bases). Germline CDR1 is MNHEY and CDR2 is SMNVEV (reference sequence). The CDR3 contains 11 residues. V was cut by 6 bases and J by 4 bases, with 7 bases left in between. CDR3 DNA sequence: TGTGCCAGCAGGACAGATTACGAGCAGTACTTC. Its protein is CASRTDYEQYF.

CDR3 region: CASKASQSDTQYF. The DNA of the CDR3 is TGTGCCAGCAAGGCCAGCCAATCAGATACGCAGTATTTT. This chain links TRBV21-1 with TRBJ2-3. TRBV21-1 is listed as a pseudogene. This CDR3 is 13 amino acids long.

In DNA form, the CDR3 reads TGTGCCAGTACCGAACTTACCCGGGGCAGGGGGGACGAGCAGTACTTC. It encodes CASTELTRGRGDEQYF. The rearrangement uses TRBV28 and TRBJ2-7, with D possibly being TRBD1 (7 bases). This CDR3 has 16 amino acids. V lost 9 bases to trimming and J lost 5 bases, with 26 bases between them. Germline assignment: CDR1 MDHEN and CDR2 SYDVKM.

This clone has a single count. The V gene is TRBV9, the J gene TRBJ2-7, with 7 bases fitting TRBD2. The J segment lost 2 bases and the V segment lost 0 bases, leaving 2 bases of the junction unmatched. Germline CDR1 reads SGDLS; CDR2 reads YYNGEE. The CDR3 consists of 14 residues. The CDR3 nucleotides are TGTGCCAGCAGCGTAGCTAGCGGCCCCTACGAGCAGTACTTC. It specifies CASSVASGPYEQYF.

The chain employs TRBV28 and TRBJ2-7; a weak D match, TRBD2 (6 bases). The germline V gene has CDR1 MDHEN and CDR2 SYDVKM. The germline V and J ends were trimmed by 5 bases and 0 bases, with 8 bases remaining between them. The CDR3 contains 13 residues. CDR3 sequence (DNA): TGTGCCAGCAGTCCGGGACTCTCCTACGAGCAGTACGTC. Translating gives CASSPGLSYEQYV.

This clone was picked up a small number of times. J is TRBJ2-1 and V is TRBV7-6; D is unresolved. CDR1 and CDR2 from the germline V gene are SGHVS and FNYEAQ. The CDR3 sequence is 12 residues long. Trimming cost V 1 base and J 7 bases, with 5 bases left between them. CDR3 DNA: TGTGCCAGCAGCTTAGGTAGGAATGAGCAGTTCTTC. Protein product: CASSLGRNEQFF.

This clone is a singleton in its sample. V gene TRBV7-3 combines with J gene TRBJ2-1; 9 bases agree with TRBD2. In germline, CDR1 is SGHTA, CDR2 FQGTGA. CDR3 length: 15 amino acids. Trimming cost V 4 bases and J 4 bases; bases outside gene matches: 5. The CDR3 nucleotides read TGTGCCAGCAGCTACATAGCGGGGGAGTACAATGAGCAGTTCTTC. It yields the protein CASSYIAGEYNEQFF.